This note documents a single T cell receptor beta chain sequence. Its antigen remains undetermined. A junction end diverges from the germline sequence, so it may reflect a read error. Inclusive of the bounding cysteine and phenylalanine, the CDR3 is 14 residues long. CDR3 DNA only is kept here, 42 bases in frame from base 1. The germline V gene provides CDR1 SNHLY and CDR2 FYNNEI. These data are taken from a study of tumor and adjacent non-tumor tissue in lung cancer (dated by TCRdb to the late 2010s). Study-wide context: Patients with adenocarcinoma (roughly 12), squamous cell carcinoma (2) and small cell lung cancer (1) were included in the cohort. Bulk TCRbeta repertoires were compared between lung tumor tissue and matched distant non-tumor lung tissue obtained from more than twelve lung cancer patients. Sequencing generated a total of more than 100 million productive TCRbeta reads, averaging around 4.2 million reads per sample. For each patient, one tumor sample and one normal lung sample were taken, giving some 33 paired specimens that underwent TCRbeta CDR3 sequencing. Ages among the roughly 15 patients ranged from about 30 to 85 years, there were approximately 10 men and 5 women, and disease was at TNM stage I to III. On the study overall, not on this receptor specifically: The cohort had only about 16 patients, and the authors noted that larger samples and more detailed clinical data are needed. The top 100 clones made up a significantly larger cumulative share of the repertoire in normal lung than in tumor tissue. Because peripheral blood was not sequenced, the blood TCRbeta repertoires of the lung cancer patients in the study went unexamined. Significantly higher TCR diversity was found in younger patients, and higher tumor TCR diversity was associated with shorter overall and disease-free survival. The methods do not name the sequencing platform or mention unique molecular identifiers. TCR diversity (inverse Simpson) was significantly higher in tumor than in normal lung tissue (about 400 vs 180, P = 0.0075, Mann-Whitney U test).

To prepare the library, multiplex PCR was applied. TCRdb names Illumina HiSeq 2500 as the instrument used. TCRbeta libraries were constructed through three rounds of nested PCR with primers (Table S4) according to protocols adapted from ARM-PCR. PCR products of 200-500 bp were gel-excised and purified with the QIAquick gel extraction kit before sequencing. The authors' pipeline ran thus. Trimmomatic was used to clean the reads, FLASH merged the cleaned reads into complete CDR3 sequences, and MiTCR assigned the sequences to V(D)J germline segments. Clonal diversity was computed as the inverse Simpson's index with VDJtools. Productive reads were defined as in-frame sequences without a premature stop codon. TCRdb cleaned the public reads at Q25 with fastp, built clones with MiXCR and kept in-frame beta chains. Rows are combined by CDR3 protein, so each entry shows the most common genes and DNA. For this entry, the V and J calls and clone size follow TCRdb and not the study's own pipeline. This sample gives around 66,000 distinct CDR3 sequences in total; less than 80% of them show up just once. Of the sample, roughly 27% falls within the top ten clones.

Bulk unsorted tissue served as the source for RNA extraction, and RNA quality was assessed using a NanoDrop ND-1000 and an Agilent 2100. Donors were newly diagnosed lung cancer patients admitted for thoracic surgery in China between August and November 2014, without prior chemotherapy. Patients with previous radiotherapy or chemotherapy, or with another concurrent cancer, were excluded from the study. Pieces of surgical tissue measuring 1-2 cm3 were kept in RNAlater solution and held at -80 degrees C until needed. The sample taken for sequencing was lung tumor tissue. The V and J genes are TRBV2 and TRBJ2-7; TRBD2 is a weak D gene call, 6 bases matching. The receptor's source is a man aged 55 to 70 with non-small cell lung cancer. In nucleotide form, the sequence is TGTGCCAGCAGTATACTAGCAGTTAACGGGGAGCTGTACTTC. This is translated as CASSILAVNGELYF. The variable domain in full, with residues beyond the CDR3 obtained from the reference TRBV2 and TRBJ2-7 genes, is EPEVTQTPSHQVTQMGQEVILRCVPISNHLYFYWYRQILGQKVEFLVSFYNNEISEKSEIFDDQFSVERPDGSNFTLKIRSTKLEDSAMYFCASSILAVNGELYFGPGTRLTVT.